This T cell receptor beta chain was identified during a study of molecular identifiers for immune sequencing clone quantification. This clonotype occurred many times. V lost 0 bases and J 7 bases, leaving 10 bases between the germline ends. Germline CDR1 SGHKS, CDR2 YYEKEE (reference sequence). This CDR3 is built from 13 residues. From approximately 20,000 to 1,000,000 sorted cells, naive CD8 libraries were generated with 10%, 30% or 50% RNA. As previously described, bulk TCR libraries were made using listed TCR primers. TCRdb reanalysed the PCR reads using MiXCR and keeps one entry per CDR3 protein. The table lists 300,000 to 400,000 distinct CDR3 sequences, about a fifth of them singletons.

The source of this sequence is a human donor in good health. Some libraries in this study had Jurkat cell RNA spiked in. The specimen sequenced was naive CD8+ T cells from blood, with Jurkat cell RNA spiked in. Indicated subset: FACS-sorted CD8+CD4-CCR7+CD45RA+ naive T cells. This chain joins TRBV5-5 and TRBJ1-1; possibly TRBD1 for D (5 bases). The CDR3 loop is CASSLADQGEAFF. CDR3 bases: TGTGCCAGCAGCTTGGCAGATCAGGGTGAAGCTTTCTTT. Full variable domain (outside the CDR3, taken from reference TRBV5-5 and TRBJ1-1): DAGVTQSPTHLIKTRGQQVTLRCSPISGHKSVSWYQQVLGQGPQFIFQYYEKEERGRGNFPDRFSARQFPNYSSELNVNALLLGDSALYLCASSLADQGEAFFGQGTRLTVV.